This T cell receptor (beta chain) was captured by sequencing in a study of shared clonotypes between healthy human individuals. Subsets obtained from CD4+ cells comprised CD45RA+ naive and CD45RA-negative memory cells. Produced via immunoSEQ multiplex PCR; TCRdb's table is partial and in-frame only. Of 2 million to 3 million clones in the sample, 90% to 95% were seen once. Study findings and constraints: Naive subsets, compared against memory subsets, generally had larger estimated richness values.

As for this clone: No antigen is known for it.

Material: naive CD4+ T cells from PBMCs. The subset: CD45RA+ positively selected. The clonotype was recovered from a man younger than 30 in good health. Some clones in this sample may be carry-over from other donors' samples.

Here the CDR3 reads CASSQSSGEETQYF. As DNA, the CDR3 is TGCGCCAGCAGTCAATCGAGTGGTGAGGAGACCCAGTACTTC. The chain is built from TRBV23-1 and TRBJ2-5, with D hard to call. TRBV23-1 is labeled an ORF, and its function is uncertain. Trimming cost V 0 bases and J 5 bases, with 10 bases left between them. The CDR3 length is 14 residues.